The 23 T cell receptor beta chains presented below share a single source sample, sequenced in a study of regulatory T cells in long-lasting Graves disease. Sequencing libraries for TCR beta were prepared with iRepertoire HTBI primers and Arm-PCR of CDR3 regions. TCRdb re-derived calls from the multiplex PCR reads in MiXCR, one entry per CDR3 protein. The sample yields 420,000 or so distinct CDR3 sequences, about 17% seen once. Described time point: newly diagnosed GD, antithyroid drugs for less than 3 months. TCR sequences were obtained from RNA taken from PBMCs. A further study also used this sample, focusing on T cells in Graves' hyperthyroidism and ophthalmopathy.

The source material was peripheral blood mononuclear cells (PBMCs), sampled at new diagnosis, from a patient treated with antithyroid drugs. These receptors were taken from a woman aged 18-29 years with Graves disease.

This clonotype was seen at least ten times. V and J are TRBV11-2 and TRBJ2-7, with D uncertain. There are 15 residues in the CDR3. Trimming stripped 1 base from V and 0 bases from J, with 10 bases between. Germline lookup yields CDR1 SGHAT and CDR2 FQNNGV. CDR3 sequence: CASSLGRTISYEQYF. In DNA, the CDR3 is TGTGCCAGCAGCTTAGGTCGGACGATCTCCTACGAGCAGTACTTC. Full variable domain (rest looked up from reference TRBV11-2 and TRBJ2-7): EAGVAQSPRYKIIEKRQSVAFWCNPISGHATLYWYQQILGQGPKLLIQFQNNGVVDDSQLPKDRFSAERLKGVDSTLKIQPAKLEDSAVYLCASSLGRTISYEQYFGPGTRLTVT.

The CDR3 coding sequence is TGTGCCAGCTCACCGAACACCGGTAGCGGGAGTCGCAATGAGCAGTTCTTC. Its protein product is CASSPNTGSGSRNEQFF. The genes are TRBV18 and TRBJ2-1; TRBD2 agrees at 9 bases. CDR1 and CDR2 from the germline V gene are KGHSH and LQKENI. CDR3 length: 17 amino acids. Trimming at V came to 3 bases and at J to 6 bases, leaving 12 bases not matched to a gene.

The V call is TRBV27, the J call TRBJ1-6, with D hard to call. The CDR3 is 13 amino acids. Trimming took off 5 bases at V and 6 bases at J, with 8 bases between the two ends. Germline V lookup: CDR1 MNHEY, CDR2 SMNVEV (reference sequence). CDR3 amino acids: CASSTLRNSPLHF. In nucleotides, the CDR3 is TGTGCCAGCAGTACACTCCGTAATTCACCCCTCCACTTT.

This clonotype has at least ten counts. The chain is built from TRBV27 and TRBJ2-3, with TRBD2 identical over 11 bases. CDR1 and CDR2 from the germline V gene are MNHEY and SMNVEV (reference sequence). The V gene end was trimmed by 6 bases and the J gene end by 2 bases; junction bases not matched to a gene: 1. CDR3 length equals 14 residues. The CDR3 loop is CASRGLADTDTQYF. The CDR3 DNA sequence: TGTGCCAGCAGGGGACTAGCGGACACAGATACGCAGTATTTT.

This chain connects TRBV5-4 to TRBJ2-7; D unclear. CDR3 size: 13 residues. Germline loops: CDR1 SGHNT, CDR2 YYREEE (reference sequence). V dropped 0 bases and J dropped 5 bases, with 9 bases sitting between them. This chain's CDR3 is CASSLGPIDEQYF. The CDR3 DNA reads as TGTGCCAGCAGCTTGGGCCCGATCGACGAGCAGTACTTC.

This clonotype came up many times. V and J are TRBV28 and TRBJ2-7; 8 nucleotides match TRBD2. The junction had 15 bases not matched to a gene; V was cut back by 2 bases and J by 3 bases. The CDR3 extends over 18 amino acids. The germline gives CDR1 MDHEN, CDR2 SYDVKM. This chain's CDR3 is CASSLPTQGVSGIYEQYF. In nucleotides, the CDR3 is TGTGCCAGCAGTTTACCCACCCAGGGAGTTAGCGGGATCTACGAGCAGTACTTC.

This clonotype occurred many times. The chain employs TRBV5-1 and TRBJ2-1; 10 positions agree with TRBD2. CDR3 length: 15 residues. Germline V gene lookup returns CDR1 SGHRS and CDR2 YFSETQ. Unmatched junction bases numbered 6, after V lost 1 base and J lost 8 bases. The chain's CDR3 is CASSLPSGSSHEQFF. CDR3 sequence (DNA): TGCGCCAGCAGCTTGCCTAGCGGGAGTTCCCATGAGCAGTTCTTC.

The chain links TRBV5-1 to TRBJ1-2; D is uncertain. The CDR3 spans 12 residues. Germline V gene data show CDR1 as SGHRS and CDR2 as YFSETQ. V was shortened by 4 bases and J by 3 bases, with 7 bases between the two germline ends. CDR3 amino acids: CASSHRDYGYTF. CDR3 nucleotide sequence: TGCGCCAGCAGCCACCGAGACTATGGCTACACCTTC.

This clonotype was seen only a few times. This rearrangement joins TRBV18 to TRBJ2-7; possibly TRBD1 or TRBD2 for D (5 bases each). This CDR3 region has 15 residues. The germline V and J ends were trimmed by 3 bases and 6 bases, with 18 bases remaining between them. Germline values: CDR1 KGHSH, CDR2 LQKENI. The CDR3 sequence: CASSPQGVGAGEQYF. DNA for the CDR3: TGTGCCAGCTCACCGCAGGGAGTGGGTGCCGGCGAGCAGTACTTC.

This clonotype was counted many times. J is TRBJ2-3 and V is TRBV3-1; D not certain. V shed 4 bases and J shed 2 bases, with 13 bases lying between them. The CDR3 runs to 15 residues. Germline CDR1 LGHDT, CDR2 YNNKEL (reference sequence). In DNA form, the CDR3 reads TGTGCCAGCAGCCGGTGGAAGCTCCCCACAGATACGCAGTATTTT. This translates into CASSRWKLPTDTQYF.

This clonotype has ten or more counts. The chain couples TRBV7-9 to TRBJ2-1, with D possibly TRBD1 on 5 matching bases. Between the trimmed V and J ends, which lost 6 bases and 8 bases, there was a span of 11 bases. The CDR3 is 12 residues long. Germline CDR1 and CDR2: SEHNR and FQNEAQ (reference sequence). The CDR3 DNA sequence: TGTGCCAGCAGTTACAGGCTGGATGAGCAGTTCTTC. Its protein product is CASSYRLDEQFF.

About this clonotype itself: One end of the junction does not line up with germline, which may come from a read error. The rearrangement joins TRBV7-7 to TRBJ2-5; D is ambiguous. The germline gives CDR1 SSHAT, CDR2 FNYEAQ (reference sequence). This CDR3 contains 15 residues. The CDR3 DNA reads TGTGCTAGCAGCTTAGATAGGACCAGCCAAGAGACCCAGTACTTC. Its protein product is CASSLDRTSQETQYF.

This clonotype was found many times. The CDR3 DNA reads as TGTGCCAGCAGTTGGGATGATGAAAAACTGTTTTTT. Residues: CASSWDDEKLFF. The rearrangement joins TRBV28 to TRBJ1-4, with D unresolved. Germline V CDR1 and CDR2: MDHEN, SYDVKM. Deletions cut 4 bases from V and 6 bases from J, with 6 bases between. This CDR3 is 12 amino acids long.

This clonotype has a count of ten or more. CDR3 in DNA: TGCGCCAGCAGTGAGTTTAGCTACGAGCAGTACTTC. Its protein is CASSEFSYEQYF. The chain employs TRBV10-2 and TRBJ2-7; D is undetermined. V dropped 1 base and J dropped 3 bases, with 4 bases sitting between them. CDR3 length: 12 amino acids. The germline CDR1 and CDR2 sequences are WSHSY and SAAADI.

This clonotype was observed a handful of times. The V gene is TRBV5-1, the J gene TRBJ2-7, with 9 bases lining up with TRBD2. Looked up from germline, CDR1 is SGHRS and CDR2 is YFSETQ. This CDR3 contains 16 residues. V lost 5 bases to trimming and J lost 4 bases; unmatched junction nucleotides: 13. For the CDR3, the DNA is TGCGCCAGCAGTTGGACTAGCGCCACCAACCTGTACGAGCAGTACTTC. The encoded protein is CASSWTSATNLYEQYF.

The chain links TRBV28 to TRBJ2-7; 9 bases align to TRBD1. This CDR3 is built from 15 residues. With 6 bases clipped from V and 0 bases from J, the junction kept 6 bases outside the gene matches. Germline CDR1 MDHEN, CDR2 SYDVKM. CDR3 sequence (DNA): TGTGCCAGCAGCTCGGACAGGGGATACTCCTACGAGCAGTACTTC. It specifies CASSSDRGYSYEQYF.

This clonotype was seen many times. The rearrangement joins TRBV28 to TRBJ2-7; 9 bases map to TRBD1. The CDR3 contains 15 residues. With 3 bases clipped from V and 5 bases from J, the junction kept 8 bases outside the gene matches. Germline V gene data show CDR1 as MDHEN and CDR2 as SYDVKM. The CDR3 DNA sequence: TGTGCCAGCAGTTTCGCCGGGACAGGGAGGAACGAGCAGTACTTC. This gives the protein CASSFAGTGRNEQYF.

This clonotype appeared many times. The chain couples TRBV12-3 or TRBV12-4 to TRBJ2-4, with D hard to call. The CDR3 spans 15 residues. Trimming left V 7 bases short and J 3 bases short, with 16 bases between. The CDR3 spells CASTERVVGKNIQYF. CDR3 sequence (DNA): TGTGCCAGCACCGAGAGAGTAGTTGGCAAAAACATTCAGTACTTC.

The V call is TRBV6-5, the J call TRBJ2-7, with 7 bases lining up with TRBD1. The J segment lost 6 bases and the V segment lost 2 bases, leaving 7 bases of the junction unmatched. This CDR3 spans 14 amino acids. Per the germline V gene, CDR1 is MNHEY and CDR2 is SVGAGI. DNA for the CDR3: TGTGCCAGCAGTTACGGACAGGTAGACGTCGAGCAGTACTTC. Residues: CASSYGQVDVEQYF.

This clonotype was counted only a few times. The V and J genes are TRBV29-1 and TRBJ1-2; 9 bases match TRBD1. J gave up 0 bases and V 5 bases, and 7 bases lay outside the gene matches. This CDR3 comprises 15 residues. From germline, CDR1 is SQVTM and CDR2 ANQGSEA. The DNA of the CDR3 is TGCAGCGTTAGACAGGGGGGAAAAGCTAACTATGGCTACACCTTC. It translates to CSVRQGGKANYGYTF.

The V gene is TRBV4-1, the J gene TRBJ2-1, with D hard to call. Germline V gives CDR1 MGHRA, CDR2 YSYEKL. CDR3 size: 15 residues. V was pared by 5 bases and J by 0 bases, with 11 bases between. The CDR3 loop is CASSASPSSYNEQFF. CDR3 DNA: TGCGCCAGCAGCGCCTCACCTTCCTCCTACAATGAGCAGTTCTTC.

The chain carries TRBV19 and TRBJ2-2; TRBD1 matches at 7 bases. Germline V CDR1 and CDR2: LNHDA, SQIVND (reference sequence). The CDR3 is 19 amino acids. The V gene end was trimmed by 4 bases and the J gene end by 0 bases; junction bases not matched to a gene: 14. The CDR3 coding sequence is TGTGCCAGTAGTACTAGCTGGATATCCGGGACAGCGAACACCGGGGAGCTGTTTTTT. It translates to CASSTSWISGTANTGELFF.

This clonotype was seen ten or more times. This chain connects TRBV4-1 to TRBJ1-5; tentative D call: TRBD1 (6 bases). The CDR3 contains 14 residues. The V and J ends lost 4 bases and 3 bases respectively, with 10 bases between them. Germline V gene lookup returns CDR1 MGHRA and CDR2 YSYEKL. For the CDR3, the DNA is TGCGCCAGCAGCCTAGAGGGGGTCAATCAGCCCCAGCATTTT. It translates to CASSLEGVNQPQHF.